This is a list of T cell receptor beta chains from one sample in a study of identical twins. TCRdb used MiXCR to reprocess the 5' RACE reads, holding one entry per CDR3 protein. The profile shows a few hundred thousand distinct CDR3 sequences, roughly a tenth of them singletons. Material: memory T cells sorted from blood. The receptors shown here come from a man aged 45-65 years in good health. Both conserved end residues are part of each CDR3. The order of the fields is V gene, clone size, D gene, J gene, CDR3 protein, CDR3 DNA. D genes are given only for firm matches. Size is stated for part of the rows, as once, few or many counts, or as a class when the clone is expanded.

TRBV11-2	few	-	TRBJ2-7	CASSLGRKAYEQYF	TGTGCCAGCAGCTTGGGCAGGAAGGCCTACGAGCAGTACTTC
TRBV2	many	TRBD1	TRBJ1-5	CASSETSTGALPQHF	TGTGCCAGCAGTGAAACTTCGACAGGGGCTCTCCCCCAGCATTTT
TRBV20-1	-	-	TRBJ1-5	CSASKDPNSNQPQHF	TGCAGTGCTAGTAAGGATCCCAATAGCAATCAGCCCCAGCATTTT
TRBV6-1	few	TRBD2	TRBJ2-1	CATEGTSGFGEQFF	TGTGCCACCGAAGGGACTAGCGGTTTCGGAGAGCAGTTCTTC
TRBV28	many	TRBD2	TRBJ2-7	CASSSLAGGIYEQYF	TGTGCCAGCAGTTCGTTAGCGGGAGGCATCTACGAGCAGTACTTC
TRBV12-3/TRBV12-4	many	TRBD2	TRBJ2-3	CASGGVSGGGGTQYF	TGTGCCAGCGGTGGGGTTAGCGGGGGAGGCGGTACGCAGTATTTT
TRBV20-1	-	TRBD1	TRBJ2-7	CSAWPPGTGGYEQYF	TGCAGTGCTTGGCCTCCCGGGACAGGGGGCTACGAGCAGTACTTC
TRBV28	many	TRBD1	TRBJ2-7	CASSPSQGAREQYF	TGTGCCAGCAGCCCGTCGCAGGGGGCGCGGGAGCAGTACTTC
TRBV27	few	TRBD2	TRBJ2-3	CASSSSLAGGTDTQYF	TGTGCCAGCAGTTCATCTCTAGCGGGAGGTACAGATACGCAGTATTTT
TRBV5-1	many	TRBD2	TRBJ2-1	CASSSRGGPDNEQFF	TGCGCCAGCAGCTCTCGGGGGGGCCCCGATAATGAGCAGTTCTTC
TRBV20-1	few	TRBD2	TRBJ2-5	CSALPSTSGGASTQYF	TGCAGTGCTCTCCCTTCGACTAGCGGGGGCGCTTCGACCCAGTACTTC
TRBV5-5	-	-	TRBJ2-1	CASSSTVSSYNEQFF	TGTGCCAGCAGCTCGACCGTGAGCTCCTACAATGAGCAGTTCTTC
TRBV7-9	-	-	TRBJ2-1	CASSLVSAGSYNEQFF	TGTGCCAGCAGCTTAGTGTCTGCGGGGTCCTACAATGAGCAGTTCTTC
TRBV12-3/TRBV12-4	-	TRBD2	TRBJ2-1	CASRSRLAGGSEQFF	TGTGCCAGCAGATCGCGGCTAGCGGGAGGAAGTGAGCAGTTCTTC
TRBV20-1	-	-	TRBJ2-5	CSASRQGQETQYF	TGCAGTGCTAGTAGGCAGGGCCAAGAGACCCAGTACTTC
TRBV7-3	-	-	TRBJ2-6	CASSVLSGANVLTF	TGTGCCAGCAGCGTCCTCTCTGGGGCCAACGTCCTGACTTTC
TRBV5-6	-	-	TRBJ2-1	CASGETGFGIDEQFF	TGTGCCAGCGGTGAAACAGGGTTCGGAATCGATGAGCAGTTCTTC
TRBV10-3	many	TRBD1	TRBJ1-6	CAIRDPGQNSPLHF	TGTGCCATCAGGGACCCGGGACAGAATTCACCCCTCCACTTT
TRBV27	few	-	TRBJ1-6	CASSLGRSYNSPLHF	TGTGCCAGCAGTTTAGGGCGGTCCTATAATTCACCCCTCCACTTT
TRBV6-5	many	TRBD2	TRBJ2-7	CASSYSGRAVGQYF	TGTGCCAGCAGCTATAGCGGGAGGGCCGTGGGGCAGTACTTC
TRBV12-3/TRBV12-4	-	-	TRBJ2-2	CASRETLWGPTNTGELFF	TGTGCCAGCAGAGAGACCTTATGGGGACCGACGAACACCGGGGAGCTGTTTTTT
TRBV28	many	TRBD2	TRBJ2-3	CASSFSFIGLAGLTDTQYF	TGTGCCAGCAGTTTCTCCTTCATCGGACTAGCGGGACTCACAGATACGCAGTATTTT
TRBV7-9	-	TRBD1	TRBJ1-2	CASGGLGTGVYGYTF	TGTGCCAGCGGAGGCCTCGGGACAGGGGTTTACGGCTACACCTTC
TRBV9	medium-sized	-	TRBJ1-5	CASSVGQGFNQPQHF	TGTGCCAGCAGCGTAGGTCAGGGTTTCAATCAGCCCCAGCATTTT
TRBV6-2/TRBV6-3	many	TRBD2	TRBJ2-1	CASSYGGSGGPYNEQFF	TGTGCCAGCAGTTACGGGGGTAGCGGGGGACCCTACAATGAGCAGTTCTTC
TRBV2	many	-	TRBJ2-1	CASSISGFSYNEQFF	TGTGCCAGCAGTATTAGCGGATTCTCCTACAATGAGCAGTTCTTC
TRBV4-3	few	TRBD1	TRBJ2-1	CASSQGYGTGGLNEQFF	TGCGCCAGCAGCCAAGGCTACGGGACAGGGGGCTTGAATGAGCAGTTCTTC
TRBV18	-	TRBD2	TRBJ2-3	CASSTWQGLAGGPGSTDTQYF	TGTGCCAGCTCAACCTGGCAGGGACTAGCGGGGGGGCCTGGAAGCACAGATACGCAGTATTTT
TRBV5-1	many	-	TRBJ2-3	CASSISGFQDTQYF	TGCGCCAGCAGCATTTCAGGGTTTCAAGATACGCAGTATTTT
TRBV18	-	-	TRBJ2-5	CASSRVSRETQYF	TGTGCCAGCTCCAGAGTGTCCCGGGAGACCCAGTACTTC
TRBV2	few	TRBD1	TRBJ2-7	CASNRDRNSYEQYF	TGTGCCAGCAACCGGGACAGGAACTCCTACGAGCAGTACTTC
TRBV28	-	TRBD2	TRBJ2-2	CASSSSREYTGELFF	TGTGCCAGCAGTTCCTCGCGGGAGTACACCGGGGAGCTGTTTTTT
TRBV12-3/TRBV12-4	few	-	TRBJ2-3	CASSRLLEAAQYF	TGTGCCAGCAGTCGGCTCCTTGAAGCTGCGCAGTATTTT
TRBV4-1	-	-	TRBJ2-7	CASSHMDGSYEQYF	TGCGCCAGCAGCCACATGGACGGCTCCTACGAGCAGTACTTC
TRBV5-8	-	-	TRBJ2-3	CASSGQSRADTQYF	TGTGCCAGCAGCGGACAGTCAAGGGCTGATACGCAGTATTTT
TRBV6-1	-	-	TRBJ1-6	CASSVRDGSPLHF	TGTGCCAGCAGTGTACGGGACGGTTCACCCCTCCACTTT
TRBV7-2	many	TRBD2	TRBJ2-7	CASTLAGVLSEQYF	TGTGCCAGCACCTTAGCGGGTGTCCTATCCGAGCAGTACTTC
TRBV20-1	-	-	TRBJ1-5	CSAREVINQPQHF	TGCAGTGCTAGAGAGGTTATCAATCAGCCCCAGCATTTT
TRBV11-2	few	-	TRBJ2-2	CASSLREFGELFF	TGTGCCAGCAGCCTCCGGGAGTTCGGGGAGCTGTTTTTT
TRBV5-1	few	-	TRBJ2-2	CASSFTGTNTGELFF	TGCGCCAGCAGCTTCACGGGGACCAACACCGGGGAGCTGTTTTTT
TRBV15	few	TRBD1	TRBJ1-1	CATSRGGQGGTEAFF	TGTGCCACCAGCAGAGGAGGACAGGGGGGAACTGAAGCTTTCTTT
TRBV4-3	many	-	TRBJ1-2	CASSHAGNYGYTF	TGCGCCAGCAGTCACGCGGGGAACTATGGCTACACCTTC
TRBV21-1	many	-	TRBJ1-4	CASSHGRFAGPAAEKLFF	TGTGCCAGCAGCCACGGTCGTTTCGCCGGGCCAGCCGCTGAAAAACTGTTTTTT
TRBV7-9	many	-	TRBJ2-7	CASQRNPGEQYF	TGTGCCTCCCAACGGAACCCCGGGGAGCAGTACTTC
TRBV7-2	many	TRBD2	TRBJ2-3	CASGAGGPIDTQYF	TGTGCCAGCGGGGCGGGGGGGCCAATAGATACGCAGTATTTT
TRBV7-2	-	TRBD2	TRBJ2-1	CASSAATSGKTYNEQFF	TGTGCCAGCAGCGCAGCCACTAGCGGGAAAACCTACAATGAGCAGTTCTTC
TRBV20-1	many	-	TRBJ1-3	CSARKGSSGNTIYF	TGCAGTGCTAGGAAGGGCAGCTCTGGAAACACCATATATTTT
TRBV7-2	-	-	TRBJ2-2	CASSPWLGGINTGELFF	TGTGCCAGCAGCCCATGGTTGGGCGGGATAAACACCGGGGAGCTGTTTTTT
TRBV28	-	TRBD1	TRBJ2-2	CASRGGQGVSGGELFF	TGTGCCAGCAGAGGGGGACAGGGGGTTTCGGGCGGGGAGCTGTTTTTT
TRBV5-1	many	-	TRBJ2-1	CASEKSGAGVGEQFF	TGCGCCAGTGAAAAATCCGGGGCAGGGGTTGGTGAGCAGTTCTTC
TRBV5-1	few	-	TRBJ2-3	CASSLIPDSTDTQYF	TGCGCCAGCAGCTTGATTCCAGATAGCACAGATACGCAGTATTTT
TRBV12-3/TRBV12-4	few	-	TRBJ2-3	CASSFAGYTDMQYF	TGTGCCAGCAGTTTCGCGGGATACACAGATATGCAGTATTTT